A selection of T cell receptor beta chains follows, all from one sample in a study of blood T cell repertoires in COVID-19. Data came from immunoSEQ multiplex PCR; TCRdb stores just in-frame clones and leaves some out. The data contain 70,000 to 100,000 clones, roughly 88% of them singletons. Material: peripheral blood. The receptor set was obtained from a human donor in a cohort sampled during active COVID-19. CDR3s include the opening cysteine and the closing phenylalanine or tryptophan. A D gene is named only where the DNA matches it firmly. Not all rows give a size; the values are once, few, many and, for expanded clones, a class.

j_call clone_size d_call v_call cdr3_nt cdr3_aa
TRBJ2-1 . . TRBV21-1 TGTGCCAGCACACGAAGGGGGGGGCTGTACAATGAGCAGTTCTTC CASTRRGGLYNEQFF
TRBJ2-7 . . TRBV2 TGTGCCAGCAGTCAAACAGGTGACCTCTCCTACGAGCAGTACTTC CASSQTGDLSYEQYF
TRBJ1-4 . TRBD1 TRBV19 TGTGCCAGTAGTACCGGGACAGGGGATGAAAAACTGTTTTTT CASSTGTGDEKLFF
TRBJ2-1 . TRBD2 TRBV15 TGTGCCACCAGCAGGACGGGACTAGCGGGGGCTGAGCAGTTCTTC CATSRTGLAGAEQFF
TRBJ2-2 . . TRBV7-9 TGTGCCAGCAGCGCGGACAGGAACACCGGGGAGCTGTTTTTT CASSADRNTGELFF
TRBJ2-3 . TRBD2 TRBV9 TGTGCCAGCAGCGGGGTAGCGGGGACTCATAGCACAGATACGCAGTATTTT CASSGVAGTHSTDTQYF
TRBJ1-2 . TRBD1 TRBV7-9 TGTGCCAGCAGCTCGGAAATTGGGACAGTGTCACCACACAACTATGGCTACACCTTC CASSSEIGTVSPHNYGYTF
TRBJ2-5 . TRBD2 TRBV2 TGTGCCAGCAGTGACTCGTCGGGACTAGCGGGAGAAGAGACCCAGTACTTC CASSDSSGLAGEETQYF
TRBJ2-1 . . TRBV6-1 TGTGCCAGCAGTGAAGGTGAGTCCTGGAGCTCCTACAATGAGCAGTTCTTC CASSEGESWSSYNEQFF
TRBJ1-5 . . TRBV6-4 TGTGCCAGCAGTGACTACGCGGGGGTAGTCAATCAGCCCCAGCATTTT CASSDYAGVVNQPQHF
TRBJ2-3 . TRBD2 TRBV9 TGTGCCAGCAGCGTATCCGGCGGGGGGCCATGGGATACGCAGTATTTT CASSVSGGGPWDTQYF
TRBJ1-5 . . TRBV10-1 TGCGCCAGCAGCGGACACACCAGACTTAATCAGCCCCAGCATTTT CASSGHTRLNQPQHF
TRBJ1-2 . TRBD1 TRBV27 TGTGCCAGCAGTTTCCGGACAGGGGAGAGCTATGGCTACACCTTC CASSFRTGESYGYTF
TRBJ1-2 . TRBD1 TRBV11-3 TGTGCCAGCAGCTTAGGTAACCAGGGGGCGTATGGCTACACCTTC CASSLGNQGAYGYTF
TRBJ2-3 . TRBD2 TRBV19 TGTGCCAGTAGTATAGTGGGTCTAGCGGGGGGTTTTGTTGACACAGATACGCAGTATTTT CASSIVGLAGGFVDTDTQYF
TRBJ2-1 . TRBD2 TRBV6-5 TGTGCCAGCAGTTACGGGGCTAGCGGGAGCTATGAGCAGTTCTTC CASSYGASGSYEQFF
TRBJ1-2 . . TRBV3-1/TRBV3-2 TGTGCCAGCAGCCTCTATTCCGGGACACCCTATGGCTACACCTTC CASSLYSGTPYGYTF
TRBJ2-3 . . TRBV4-3 TGCGCCAGCAGCCAAGATCATGAGGGGGGGCGGGTAGATACGCAGTATTTT CASSQDHEGGRVDTQYF
TRBJ1-5 . . TRBV7-8 TGTGCCAGCAGCTGGAGGGAGGGGGGGCGGCAGCCCCAGCATTTT CASSWREGGRQPQHF
TRBJ1-5 . . TRBV18 TGTGCCAGCTCACCACCTAACAGGGTTGGGCAGCCCCAGCATTTT CASSPPNRVGQPQHF
TRBJ1-1 . TRBD1 TRBV4-2 TGTGCCAGCAAAGAGGGGACAGGGAACACTGAAGCTTTCTTT CASKEGTGNTEAFF
TRBJ1-2 once . TRBV29-1 TGCAGCGTTGAATCGGGATCGGATGGCTACACCTTC CSVESGSDGYTF
TRBJ2-7 . TRBD1 TRBV4-2 TGTGCCAGCAGCCACCGGAGGACAGGGATTAAATCCTACGAGCAGTACTTC CASSHRRTGIKSYEQYF
TRBJ2-1 . . TRBV7-9 TGTGCCAGCAGCCCGGACAGCCCCTCCTACAATGAGCAGTTCTTC CASSPDSPSYNEQFF
TRBJ2-7 . . TRBV19 TGTGCCAGTAGTCCGAGACAGGCCCCCGGGGAGCAGTACTTC CASSPRQAPGEQYF
TRBJ2-5 . . TRBV12-3/TRBV12-4 TGTGCCAGCAGTTTGTCGGGGAGAGAGACCCAGTACTTC CASSLSGRETQYF
TRBJ2-2 . . TRBV4-3 TGCGCCAGCAGCCAAGAGGGCTACCAGAACACCGGGGAGCTGTTTTTT CASSQEGYQNTGELFF
TRBJ2-5 . . TRBV7-2 TGTGCCAGCAGCTTAATCGCGGGGATCCAAGAGACCCAGTACTTC CASSLIAGIQETQYF
TRBJ1-1 once . TRBV6-4 TGTGCCAGCAGGAACACGAACACTGAAGCTTTCTTT CASRNTNTEAFF
TRBJ2-5 . TRBD2 TRBV18 TGTGCCAGCTCACCACTCGGACTAGAAGAGACCCAGTACTTC CASSPLGLEETQYF
TRBJ2-1 . TRBD2 TRBV7-9 TGTGCCAGCAGCTTAGAGCGGGATCTCTACAATGAGCAGTTCTTC CASSLERDLYNEQFF
TRBJ2-5 . TRBD2 TRBV19 TGTGCCAGTAGTATTACCGGGACTAGCGGGGGCCAAGAGACCCAGTACTTC CASSITGTSGGQETQYF
TRBJ2-7 . TRBD2 TRBV4-2 TGTGCCAGCAGCCAAGTTAGCGGGAACGCCTACGAGCAGTACTTC CASSQVSGNAYEQYF
TRBJ1-1 . TRBD1 TRBV24-1 TGTGCCACCAGTGATTGGGTGGGGACAGGACCGAACACTGAAGCTTTCTTT CATSDWVGTGPNTEAFF
TRBJ2-3 . TRBD2 TRBV3-1/TRBV3-2 TGTGCCAGCAGCTTAACTAGCGGGGGGACAGATACGCAGTATTTT CASSLTSGGTDTQYF
TRBJ2-2 . TRBD1 TRBV7-3 TGTGCCAGCAGCGTGACAGGGGGGGAGCTGTTTTTT CASSVTGGELFF
TRBJ2-7 . . TRBV19 TGTGCCAGTAGGACTGGATACGAGCAGTACTTC CASRTGYEQYF
TRBJ1-3 . . TRBV6-5 TGTGCCAGCAGTTACTCACAGACCGGGAGGGGAAACACCATATATTTT CASSYSQTGRGNTIYF
TRBJ1-2 . TRBD1 TRBV27 TGTGCCAGCAGTTCGCTCCGGACAGGCTATGGCTACACCTTC CASSSLRTGYGYTF
TRBJ1-4 . . TRBV18 TGTGCCAGCTCAACCGGGACTTTTAATGAAAAACTGTTTTTT CASSTGTFNEKLFF
TRBJ1-5 . . TRBV5-8 TGTGCCAGCAGCTTGCAGGGCTTTCGGCAGCCCCAGCATTTT CASSLQGFRQPQHF
TRBJ2-7 . TRBD2 TRBV9 TGTGCCAGCAGCGCTAGCGGGGGGGCCTACGAGCAGTACTTC CASSASGGAYEQYF
TRBJ2-7 once TRBD1 TRBV19 TGTGCCAGCCGCGGACAGGGCTACGAGCAGTACTTC CASRGQGYEQYF
TRBJ2-7 . TRBD2 TRBV19 TGTGCCAGTAGTATACTAGCGGGTTTTCCCTACGAGCAGTACTTC CASSILAGFPYEQYF
TRBJ2-5 . . TRBV28 TGTGCCAGCAGTCTTCCCTCCCAGGGGGAGACCCAGTACTTC CASSLPSQGETQYF
TRBJ2-1 . . TRBV7-2 TGTGCCAGCAGCTCCGACAGTTTCAATGAGCAGTTCTTC CASSSDSFNEQFF
TRBJ1-5 once TRBD1 TRBV19 TGTGCCAGTAGTTATCAGGGGGCCCGAATCAATCAGCCCCAGCATTTT CASSYQGARINQPQHF
TRBJ2-2 . TRBD2 TRBV19 TGTGCCAGTAGTACCCCCCCGGCGGGAGGAAGAGGCACCGGGGAGCTGTTTTTT CASSTPPAGGRGTGELFF
TRBJ1-2 . TRBD1 TRBV6-5 TGTGCCAGCAGTTACACTCAGGGGGTGGATGGCTACACCTTC CASSYTQGVDGYTF
TRBJ2-3 . TRBD1 TRBV5-6 TGTGCCAGCAGCCTGGGACAGAAGGTCACAGATACGCAGTATTTT CASSLGQKVTDTQYF
TRBJ2-7 . TRBD1 TRBV6-5 TGTGCCAGCACCAGGGGTCGACAGGGGGGCGAGCAGTACTTC CASTRGRQGGEQYF
TRBJ2-1 . TRBD2 TRBV5-4 TGTGCCAGCAGCCCCGGGACTAGCGGGACTCGGACCTACAATGAGCAGTTCTTC CASSPGTSGTRTYNEQFF
TRBJ2-1 . TRBD2 TRBV7-2 TGTGCCAGCAGCCTAGGGACTAGCGGGAGATGGAGCTCCTACAATGAGCAGTTCTTC CASSLGTSGRWSSYNEQFF
TRBJ2-7 . . TRBV18 TGTGCCAGCTCACCAGAACAGGTCTACGAGCAGTACTTC CASSPEQVYEQYF
TRBJ1-1 . TRBD1 TRBV5-1 TGCGCCAGCAGTGTTCGACAGGGATTAACTGAAGCTTTCTTT CASSVRQGLTEAFF
TRBJ2-3 . TRBD1 TRBV5-1 TGCGCCAGTACCCGGCGGACAGGGTCGTCAGATACGCAGTATTTT CASTRRTGSSDTQYF
TRBJ1-2 . . TRBV10-3 TGTGCCATCAGTGACCCAGGGAATGGCTACACCTTC CAISDPGNGYTF
TRBJ1-5 few . TRBV28 TGTGCCAGCAGTACAACAGAGACCAATAGCAATCAGCCCCAGCATTTT CASSTTETNSNQPQHF
TRBJ2-3 . . TRBV7-2 TGTGCCAGCAGCCCCGACAGATACACAGATACGCAGTATTTT CASSPDRYTDTQYF
TRBJ2-7 . . TRBV20-1 TGCAGTGCTAGTCCTGTAATGGGGCAGGGGACATACGAGCAGTACTTC CSASPVMGQGTYEQYF